The text below deals with one T cell receptor beta chain. Antigen: not known. This entry is derived from a study of cytomegalovirus exposure and HLA in healthy donors. Study conclusions and caveats: In vitro data verified a few CMV-associated chains as specific for CMV antigens.

Looked up from germline, CDR1 is SGHRS and CDR2 is YFSETQ. Deletions cut 4 bases from V and 1 base from J, with 9 bases between. CDR3 length: 14 amino acids. Method: immunoSEQ multiplex PCR; TCRdb's copy keeps in-frame clones and lacks some. The top ten clones hold under 5% of a sample with about 120,000 clones, more than 70% of them seen once. The TCR originated in a man aged 18 to 29 in good health and CMV-seronegative. The chain links TRBV5-1 to TRBJ1-3, with D unclear. The sample comprised PBMCs. The CDR3 sequence is CASSADKSGNTIYF. The CDR3 bases are TGCGCCAGCAGCGCCGACAAATCTGGAAACACCATATATTTT.